The next 20 T cell receptor beta chains were all read from a single sample in a study of blood T cell repertoires in COVID-19 (TCRdb year 2020). Libraries were constructed by the immunoSEQ multiplex PCR assay. TCRdb's version of the immuneACCESS table is confined to in-frame rearrangements and falls short of the full clone set. An unresolved V gene accounts for under half of the shortfall where checked; the remainder is of unknown origin. In this sample the table shows approximately 210,000 clones, about 90% of which occur a single time. The top ten clonotypes cover 2% to 2.5% of the sample. The sample consisted of PBMCs or T cells enriched from blood (not recorded which). These receptors all stem from a woman aged 25 to 39 who had recovered from COVID-19.

This clone was found once. This chain's CDR3 is CAWSPLLNTDTQYF. For the CDR3, the DNA is TGTGCCTGGAGTCCACTGCTGAACACAGATACGCAGTATTTT. The genes are TRBV30 and TRBJ2-3; D uncertain. CDR1 and CDR2 (germline): GTSNPN, SVGIG (reference sequence). The CDR3 covers 14 residues. The V end was cut by 2 bases, the J end by 2 bases, with 11 bases between.

This clone is a singleton in its sample. The V gene is TRBV7-9, the J gene TRBJ2-2; maybe TRBD2 (5 bases). CDR3 length: 18 residues. V lost 1 base to trimming and J lost 3 bases, with 18 bases between them. In germline, CDR1 is SEHNR, CDR2 FQNEAQ (reference sequence). CDR3 in amino acids: CASSLGEGRGLDTGELFF. CDR3 nucleotide sequence: TGTGCCAGCAGCTTAGGAGAAGGACGGGGTCTGGACACCGGGGAGCTGTTTTTT.

The gene calls are TRBV5-1 and TRBJ1-4; unclear D gene. Trimming pared 1 base from V and 0 bases from J, leaving 7 bases between. The CDR3 runs to 15 residues. Germline CDR1 and CDR2: SGHRS and YFSETQ. CDR3 sequence (DNA): TGCGCCAGCAGCTTGCTGACAACAACTAATGAAAAACTGTTTTTT. It codes for CASSLLTTTNEKLFF.

The chain recombines TRBV11-3 with TRBJ1-4; 8 bases map to TRBD1. Germline V gene lookup returns CDR1 SGHNT and CDR2 YENEEA. The CDR3 loop spans 15 amino acids. The ends lost 5 bases at V and 8 bases at J; junction bases unmatched: 10. Written as DNA, the CDR3 is TGTGCCAGCAGCACTCGGACAGGGTTGGGCGAAAAACTGTTTTTT. Its protein is CASSTRTGLGEKLFF.

The CDR3 DNA sequence: TGTGCCAGCAGCCCTCATTGGGAGGCGGAGTACACCGGGGAGCTGTTTTTT. Translating it yields CASSPHWEAEYTGELFF. The V call is TRBV7-2, the J call TRBJ2-2; maybe TRBD2 (6 bases). Germline CDR1 and CDR2: SGHTA and FQGNSA. There are 17 residues in the CDR3. Deletions cut 5 bases from V and 3 bases from J, with 19 bases between.

The V call is TRBV21-1, the J call TRBJ2-7; TRBD2 was called by the table and not checked on the DNA. TRBV21-1 is a pseudogene locus. The CDR3 consists of 14 residues. The CDR3 DNA reads TGTGCCAGCAGGGGACGGAGGGAAGAATACGAGCAGTACTTC. As protein: CASRGRREEYEQYF.

V is TRBV30 and J is TRBJ1-1; D unclear. Per germline, CDR1 GTSNPN and CDR2 SVGIG (reference sequence). The CDR3 has 12 residues. V was cut by 2 bases and J by 5 bases, with 9 bases left in between. The CDR3 nucleotides are TGTGCCTGGAGTTGGTCGAGAACTGAAGCTTTCTTT. As protein: CAWSWSRTEAFF.

This chain joins TRBV4-3 and TRBJ1-2; D remains ambiguous. This CDR3 comprises 14 residues. Germline values: CDR1 LGHNA, CDR2 YSLEER. V was trimmed by 0 bases and J by 4 bases, leaving 9 bases between them. CDR3 loop: CASSQERRSYGYTF. The CDR3 DNA is TGCGCCAGCAGCCAAGAGCGAAGGAGCTATGGCTACACCTTC.

As DNA, the CDR3 is TGTGCCAGCGGTCGAGCGGCATCCTACAATGAGCAGTTCTTC. It yields the protein CASGRAASYNEQFF. The genes are TRBV11-3 and TRBJ2-1; possible D gene TRBD2, 5 bases. This CDR3 region has 14 residues. Germline lookup yields CDR1 SGHNT and CDR2 YENEEA. Deletions cut 8 bases from V and 1 base from J, with 12 bases between.

The V gene is TRBV10-3, the J gene TRBJ1-1; D gene ambiguous. Looked up from germline, CDR1 is ENHRY and CDR2 is SYGVKD. Deletions cut 10 bases from V and 2 bases from J, with 11 bases between. The CDR3 length is 12 residues. Written as DNA, the CDR3 is TGTGCCACCGCGGCCCTCAACACTGAAGCTTTCTTT. Encoded protein: CATAALNTEAFF.

This chain joins TRBV3-1 (or the pseudogene TRBV3-2) and TRBJ2-2, with D tentatively TRBD1 (6 bases). Germline values: CDR1 LGHDT, CDR2 YNNKEL (reference sequence). Trimming cost V 1 base and J 4 bases, with 10 bases left between them. The CDR3 runs 15 residues. The CDR3 bases are TGTGCCAGCAGCCAAGTCAGGGGCGGCACCGGGGAGCTGTTTTTT. This translates into CASSQVRGGTGELFF.

This sequence joins TRBV19 and TRBJ1-2; 8 positions agree with TRBD1. Germline V gene lookup returns CDR1 LNHDA and CDR2 SQIVND (reference sequence). V shed 7 bases, J shed 0 bases, and the junction held 7 bases outside the gene matches. The CDR3 is made up of 15 amino acids. CDR3 sequence: CASTPQGQANYGYTF. CDR3 in DNA: TGTGCCAGTACCCCTCAGGGACAGGCTAACTATGGCTACACCTTC.

V is TRBV12-3 or TRBV12-4 and J is TRBJ1-1; D gene ambiguous. Trimming removed 3 bases from V and 1 base from J, with 6 bases in between. This CDR3 region has 13 residues. Here the CDR3 DNA reads TGTGCCAGCAGTTTTTCAGGGAACACTGAAGCTTTCTTT. Translation gives CASSFSGNTEAFF.

CDR3 bases: TGTGCCAGCAGCTTAGTAGTCCGGACAGACCATTATGAGCAGTTCTTC. It encodes CASSLVVRTDHYEQFF. The genes are TRBV7-9 and TRBJ2-1; maybe TRBD1 (6 bases). CDR3 length: 16 amino acids. With 1 base removed from V and 8 bases from J, the gap between germline ends came to 18 bases. Germline CDR1 reads SEHNR; CDR2 reads FQNEAQ (reference sequence).

V gene TRBV4-1 combines with J gene TRBJ1-1; 7 bases are a match to TRBD1. Trimming cost V 3 bases and J 5 bases; bases outside gene matches: 6. Germline-derived CDR1 and CDR2 are MGHRA and YSYEKL. The CDR3 is 14 amino acids. The CDR3 bases are TGCGCCAGCAGCCAGACAGGGAGCGGGACTGAAGCTTTCTTT. Its protein product is CASSQTGSGTEAFF.

The rearrangement uses TRBV12-3 or TRBV12-4 and TRBJ1-5; D not certain. V was cut by 7 bases and J by 4 bases, with 8 bases left in between. CDR3 length: 12 amino acids. The CDR3 region is CASTQDNQPQHF. CDR3 DNA sequence: TGTGCCAGCACCCAGGATAATCAGCCCCAGCATTTT.

The J gene is TRBJ2-7, the V gene TRBV7-2, with D possibly being TRBD2 (6 bases). V lost 5 bases to trimming and J lost 2 bases, with 13 bases between them. The germline gives CDR1 SGHTA, CDR2 FQGNSA. CDR3 length equals 14 residues. DNA for the CDR3: TGTGCCAGCAGCCCCCGGACTACCACCTACGAGCAGTACTTC. Protein: CASSPRTTTYEQYF.

This clone was picked up one time. The genes are TRBV11-2 and TRBJ2-7; 11 bases are a match to TRBD2. Trimming took 4 bases from V and 3 from J; bases not matched to a gene: 2. CDR1 and CDR2 (germline): SGHAT, FQNNGV. This CDR3 contains 14 residues. The CDR3 protein is CASSSLAGDYEQYF. In DNA, the CDR3 is TGTGCCAGCAGCTCACTAGCGGGAGACTACGAGCAGTACTTC.

The genes are TRBV12-3 or TRBV12-4 and TRBJ1-5, with unresolved D. This CDR3 comprises 12 residues. V lost 5 bases, J lost 1 base, and 3 bases lay in between. CDR3 sequence: CASSQSNQPQHF. The CDR3 region has the DNA TGTGCCAGCAGTCAGAGCAATCAGCCCCAGCATTTT.

The chain is built from TRBV11-2 and TRBJ1-5; D possibly corresponds to TRBD1 (6 bases). Germline assignment: CDR1 SGHAT and CDR2 FQNNGV. V was cut by 1 base and J by 3 bases, with 7 bases left in between. The CDR3 extends over 14 amino acids. The CDR3 DNA is TGTGCCAGCAGCTTAGCAGGGGTCAATCAGCCCCAGCATTTT. It is translated as CASSLAGVNQPQHF.